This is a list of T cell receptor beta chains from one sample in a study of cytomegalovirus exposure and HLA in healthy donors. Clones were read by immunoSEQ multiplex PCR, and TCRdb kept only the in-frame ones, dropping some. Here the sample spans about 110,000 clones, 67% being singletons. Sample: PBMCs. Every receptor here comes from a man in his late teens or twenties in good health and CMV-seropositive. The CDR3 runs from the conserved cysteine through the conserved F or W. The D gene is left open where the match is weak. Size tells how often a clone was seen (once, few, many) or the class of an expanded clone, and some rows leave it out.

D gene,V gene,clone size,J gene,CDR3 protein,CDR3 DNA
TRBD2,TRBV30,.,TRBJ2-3,CAWDGASGGADTQYF,TGTGCCTGGGATGGGGCTAGCGGGGGCGCAGATACGCAGTATTTT
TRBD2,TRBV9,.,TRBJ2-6,CASSVEWGWEGTGANVLTF,TGTGCCAGCAGCGTAGAGTGGGGCTGGGAGGGGACTGGGGCCAACGTCCTGACTTTC
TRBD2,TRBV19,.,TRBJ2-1,CASGFRDYNEQFF,TGTGCCAGCGGCTTCCGGGACTATAATGAGCAGTTCTTC
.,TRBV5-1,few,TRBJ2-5,CASSISSAQETQYF,TGCGCCAGCAGCATATCTAGCGCCCAAGAGACCCAGTACTTC
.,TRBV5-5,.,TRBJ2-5,CASSIKPGHGQYF,TGTGCCAGCAGCATAAAACCGGGACATGGGCAGTACTTC
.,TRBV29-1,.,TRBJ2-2,CSVEGPQGEGYTGELFF,TGCAGCGTTGAAGGGCCTCAAGGGGAAGGATACACCGGGGAGCTGTTTTTT
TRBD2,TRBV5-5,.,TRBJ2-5,CASSLVPSGVETQYF,TGTGCCAGCAGCTTAGTCCCTAGCGGGGTAGAGACCCAGTACTTC
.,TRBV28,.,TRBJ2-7,CASSPEGDSYEQYF,TGTGCCAGCAGCCCTGAGGGGGACTCCTACGAGCAGTACTTC
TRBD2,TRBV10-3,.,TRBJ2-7,CAISESRGDYEQYF,TGTGCCATCAGTGAGTCGCGGGGGGATTACGAGCAGTACTTC
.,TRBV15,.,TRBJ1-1,CATSRVRQVGTEAFF,TGTGCCACCAGCAGAGTCCGACAGGTGGGCACTGAAGCTTTCTTT
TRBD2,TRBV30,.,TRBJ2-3,CAWSVLAGGGDTQYF,TGTGCCTGGAGTGTTCTAGCGGGGGGAGGAGATACGCAGTATTTT
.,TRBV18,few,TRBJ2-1,CASSPLGTGINEQFF,TGTGCCAGCTCACCGCTGGGAACAGGGATCAATGAGCAGTTCTTC
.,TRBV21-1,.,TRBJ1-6,CARIRGLRSPLHF,TGTGCCAGGATAAGGGGGCTTCGGTCACCCCTCCACTTT
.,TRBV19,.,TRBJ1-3,CASGEGVSGNTIYF,TGTGCCAGCGGGGAGGGAGTCTCTGGAAACACCATATATTTT
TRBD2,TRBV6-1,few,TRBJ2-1,CASEDSGGSYNEQFF,TGTGCCAGCGAAGATAGCGGGGGCTCCTACAATGAGCAGTTCTTC
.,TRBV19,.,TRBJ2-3,CASISGHHTPDTQYF,TGTGCCAGTATCTCGGGACATCACACTCCAGATACGCAGTATTTT
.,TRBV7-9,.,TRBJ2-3,CASSLPTSTDTQYF,TGTGCCAGCAGCTTACCCACTAGCACAGATACGCAGTATTTT
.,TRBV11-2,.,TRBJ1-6,CASSFDRNYNSPLHF,TGTGCCAGCAGTTTTGACAGGAATTATAATTCACCCCTCCACTTT
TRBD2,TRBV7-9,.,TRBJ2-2,CASSLYSGGTGELFF,TGTGCCAGCAGCTTGTATAGCGGGGGAACCGGGGAGCTGTTTTTT
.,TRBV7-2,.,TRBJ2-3,CASSPTTSTDTQYF,TGTGCCAGCAGCCCCACTACGAGCACAGATACGCAGTATTTT
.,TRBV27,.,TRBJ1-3,CASSLSGSSGNTIYF,TGTGCCAGCAGTTTAAGCGGGAGCTCTGGAAACACCATATATTTT
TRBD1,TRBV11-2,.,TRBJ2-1,CASSPPTGSSYNEQFF,TGTGCCAGCAGCCCGCCGACAGGGAGCTCCTACAATGAGCAGTTCTTC
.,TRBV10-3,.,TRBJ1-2,CAISDSQGPGGYTF,TGTGCCATCAGTGACTCCCAGGGCCCAGGGGGCTACACCTTC
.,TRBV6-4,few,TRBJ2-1,CASSAGGEPYNEQFF,TGTGCCAGCAGTGCTGGCGGGGAACCCTACAATGAGCAGTTCTTC
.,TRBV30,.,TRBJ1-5,CAWSVEMQRNQPQHF,TGTGCCTGGAGTGTAGAGATGCAGAGGAATCAGCCCCAGCATTTT
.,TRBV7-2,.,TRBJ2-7,CASSLAGQGFPYEQYF,TGTGCCAGCAGCTTAGCAGGCCAGGGATTTCCCTACGAGCAGTACTTC
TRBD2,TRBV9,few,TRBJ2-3,CASSVDSGNTQYF,TGTGCCAGCAGCGTAGATAGCGGGAATACGCAGTATTTT
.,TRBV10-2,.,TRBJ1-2,CASSPQAMGATNYGYPF,TGCGCCAGCAGTCCACAGGCTATGGGGGCTACTAACTATGGCTACCCCTTC
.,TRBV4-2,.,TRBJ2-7,CASSQDGGYEQYF,TGTGCCAGCAGCCAAGACGGGGGATACGAGCAGTACTTC
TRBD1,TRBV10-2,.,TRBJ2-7,CASSRTGEYEQYF,TGCGCCAGCAGTAGGACAGGGGAATACGAGCAGTACTTC
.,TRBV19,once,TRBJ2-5,CASSISGETQYF,TGTGCCAGTAGTATATCCGGGGAGACCCAGTACTTC
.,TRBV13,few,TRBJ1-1,CASSLAGRNTEAFF,TGTGCCAGCAGCTTAGCGGGTAGGAACACTGAAGCTTTCTTT
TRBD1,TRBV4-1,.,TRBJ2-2,CASSQEGKLTGGFSKNTGELFF,TGCGCCAGCAGCCAAGAGGGAAAACTGACAGGGGGCTTCAGTAAAAACACCGGGGAGCTGTTTTTT
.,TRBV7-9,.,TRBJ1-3,CASSLAAGGFAGNTIYF,TGTGCCAGCAGCTTAGCGGCGGGGGGATTTGCTGGAAACACCATATATTTT
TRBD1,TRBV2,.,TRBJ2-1,CASSPTGGASYNEQFF,TGTGCCAGCAGTCCGACAGGGGGGGCCTCCTACAATGAGCAGTTCTTC
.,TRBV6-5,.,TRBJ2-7,CASSYSSTVYEQYF,TGTGCCAGCAGTTACTCGTCGACAGTCTACGAGCAGTACTTC
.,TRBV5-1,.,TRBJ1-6,CASSLDSLGARGNSPLHF,TGCGCCAGCAGCTTGGATTCTTTGGGGGCTAGGGGTAATTCACCCCTCCACTTT
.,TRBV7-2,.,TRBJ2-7,CASSLFTPPVYF,TGTGCCAGCAGCTTATTTACCCCTCCAGTGTACTTC
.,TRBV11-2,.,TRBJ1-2,CASSSGQKIRYTF,TGTGCCAGCAGCTCCGGACAGAAGATTCGCTACACCTTC
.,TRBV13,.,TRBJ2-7,CASSLGRTYEQYF,TGTGCCAGCAGCTTAGGCAGGACTTACGAGCAGTACTTC
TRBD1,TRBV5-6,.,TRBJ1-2,CASRTGGGYGYTF,TGTGCCAGCAGAACAGGGGGCGGCTATGGCTACACCTTC
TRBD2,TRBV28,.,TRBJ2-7,CASSLASGISYEQYF,TGTGCCAGCAGTTTAGCCAGCGGGATCTCCTACGAGCAGTACTTC